This TCR beta chain was sequenced for a study of PD-L1 blockade in urothelial cancer. The sample's time point: pretreatment peripheral blood. The CDR3 is 18 residues long. Trimming cost V 0 bases and J 1 base, with 17 bases left between them. Germline CDR1 LGHNA, CDR2 YNFKEQ. This table comes from immunoSEQ multiplex PCR, and its TCRdb copy is limited to in-frame clones, with some not included. The data show around 92,000 clones, approximately 88% seen once. The sequence was obtained from a woman aged 80 or older with urothelial cancer. The rearrangement uses TRBV4-2 and TRBJ2-3, with D uncertain. Specimen: PBMCs, collected around atezolizumab (anti-PD-L1) treatment. For the CDR3, the DNA is TGTGCCAGCAGCCAAGAGGTCTCTTCAGTGATCGGCACAGATACGCAGTATTTT. Translation gives CASSQEVSSVIGTDTQYF.